This paragraph reports one T cell receptor beta chain. What this receptor recognizes is not known. No much larger clonotype is one base removed from it; base qualities were not supplied. The immunoSEQ Assay, a bias-controlled multiplex PCR, was used to amplify TCRbeta CDR3 regions from genomic DNA. The source study handled its data this way. The number of nucleated cells in each sample was estimated from the amplification of reference gene primers within the assay. To quantify the absolute abundance of each unique TCRbeta CDR3 rearrangement, sequence reads were collapsed and filtered. For each sample, productive Simpson clonality was calculated by taking the square root of Simpson's diversity index across productive rearrangements. Entries here come from immuneACCESS through TCRdb and include only in-frame sequences with V and J called. Some clones fail to appear in such tables; in the studies checked, an unresolved V gene covers under half of the shortfall, and the cause of the remainder is unknown. V and J calls and clone size are given by that table; D and trimming were obtained from the DNA. The sample contains roughly 230,000 clones, around 90% of them found a single time. Clones ranked in the top ten supply more than 0.65% of the sample.

This sample is drawn from a study of blood T cell repertoires in COVID-19 (TCRdb year 2020). Regarding the complete study: The collaborator samples originated in the United States, Italy and Spain and spanned the acute and convalescent phases of COVID-19. The material from the prospective study consisted of cDNA or gDNA derived from T cells, B-cell-depleted T cells, or PBMCs. Subjects who had been exposed to COVID-19, were actively infected with it, or had recovered from it provided the deeply sampled blood TCRbeta repertoires that made up the dataset. The repertoires were made available in a free public database intended to serve as a resource for research on the immune response to SARS-CoV-2. The samples were drawn from the first 160 participants of the ongoing ImmuneRACE study and from some 1,300 subjects provided by 6 global collaborators. Sample metadata almost always included a de-identified subject ID, COVID-19 status, age in years and sex. Where available, HLA class I and class II types were obtained from metadata supplied by the sample provider rather than from assay-based typing.

Overall study results and their limits: The amount of clinical and demographic metadata varied by source and participant and was provided uncurated.

The trim is 10 bases for V and 7 bases for J, with a gap of 14 bases between the germline ends. From the cysteine through the phenylalanine, the CDR3 covers 13 amino acids. Only the CDR3 part of the read is kept: 39 bases, read in frame from the first base. The germline V gene provides CDR1 SNHLY and CDR2 FYNNEI. One collaborating source in Seattle enrolled patients during active infection and followed them longitudinally through the course of disease. Each collaborating institution followed its own protocols to collect whole blood in K2EDTA tubes. For TCRbeta analysis, collaborators shipped samples in one of three forms: frozen whole blood, isolated PBMCs, or DNA extracted from either of those sample types.

The V and J segments used are TRBV2 and TRBJ1-6; TRBD1 is perhaps the D gene, given 6 matching bases. The sample comprised peripheral blood. This TCR was recovered from a young man with COVID-19, enrolled during active disease. The CDR3 is CANGQTKNSPLHF. The nucleotide sequence reads as follows: TGTGCCAACGGACAGACCAAAAATTCACCCCTCCACTTT.